This entry concerns a single T cell receptor beta chain. What it binds is not known. These data come from a study of T cell responses to AZD1222 COVID-19 vaccine. Regarding the study as a whole: Females outnumbered males among donors, who were mostly white British; clonal diversity was possibly underestimated. Vaccine-associated CD4 TCRs ranged over spike, dominating at 160-218 and 743-854. With two AZD1222 doses given, Spike-specific TCR breadth and depth both rose.

V lost 7 bases and J lost 4, with 8 bases in between. This CDR3 is 12 amino acids long. The germline V gene encodes CDR1 LNHDA and CDR2 SQIVND (reference sequence). Clones were read by immunoSEQ multiplex PCR, and TCRdb kept only the in-frame ones, dropping some. Counted here are under 150,000 clones, about 90% occurring once; the ten biggest clones make up around 5%. The sample consisted of peripheral blood, taken on day 0 of AZD1222 vaccination. This TCR derives from an adult in good health. The rearrangement joins TRBV19 to TRBJ1-5; D unclear. In DNA form, the CDR3 reads TGTGCCAGTATGGAGGTTAATCAGCCCCAGCATTTT. It codes for CASMEVNQPQHF. The variable domain in full, completed from reference TRBV19 and TRBJ1-5, reads DGGITQSPKYLFRKEGQNVTLSCEQNLNHDAMYWYRQDPGQGLRLIYYSQIVNDFQKGDIAEGYSVSREKKESFPLTVTSAQKNPTAFYLCASMEVNQPQHFGDGTRLSIL.